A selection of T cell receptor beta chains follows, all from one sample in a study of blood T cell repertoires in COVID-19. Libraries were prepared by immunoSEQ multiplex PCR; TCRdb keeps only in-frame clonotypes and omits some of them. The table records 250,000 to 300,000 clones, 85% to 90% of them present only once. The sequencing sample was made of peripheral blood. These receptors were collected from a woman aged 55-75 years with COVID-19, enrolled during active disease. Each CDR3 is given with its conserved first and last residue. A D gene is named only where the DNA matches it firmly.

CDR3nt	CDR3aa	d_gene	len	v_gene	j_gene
TGCGCCAGCAGCCAAGTGCTAAACACCGGGGAGCTGTTTTTT	CASSQVLNTGELFF	-	14	TRBV4-3	TRBJ2-2
TGTGCCAGCAGTCCCAACGGACAGGGTAGACACGAGCAGTACTTC	CASSPNGQGRHEQYF	TRBD1	15	TRBV28	TRBJ2-7
TGTGCCAGCAGCCAACCGGGGGGGAGTACGACAGATACGCAGTATTTT	CASSQPGGSTTDTQYF	TRBD2	16	TRBV3-1/TRBV3-2	TRBJ2-3
TGTGCCACCAGCAGCCCTAGCGGGAGGTCCTACAATGAGCAGTTCTTC	CATSSPSGRSYNEQFF	TRBD2	16	TRBV15	TRBJ2-1
TGTGCCAGCAGCTTAGTAGGGGGGGCAACTAATGAAAAACTGTTTTTT	CASSLVGGATNEKLFF	-	16	TRBV11-2	TRBJ1-4
TGTGCCAGCAGCCAACCAGGGGGCAGGGTCACAGATACGCAGTATTTT	CASSQPGGRVTDTQYF	TRBD1	16	TRBV5-4	TRBJ2-3
TGTGCCAGCAGTTTGACAGTCACTGAAGCTTTCTTT	CASSLTVTEAFF	-	12	TRBV6-6	TRBJ1-1
TGTGCCAGCAGTTTCCGGGGGAATACTGAAGCTTTCTTT	CASSFRGNTEAFF	-	13	TRBV28	TRBJ1-1
TGTGCCAGCAGCCGCCGCGGAGGCCTAAGTCCGTTTTTT	CASSRRGGLSPFF	-	13	TRBV6-2/TRBV6-3	TRBJ2-2
TGCAGTGCTACAAGACAGAGTGAAGCTTTCTTT	CSATRQSEAFF	-	11	TRBV20-1	TRBJ1-1
TGTGCCAGCAGCCACCGGACAGGTCAGGAAAAACTGTTTTTT	CASSHRTGQEKLFF	TRBD1	14	TRBV3-1/TRBV3-2	TRBJ1-4
TGTGCCAGCAGTGATAGGGGGACAAAAATCAATGAGCAGTTCTTC	CASSDRGTKINEQFF	-	15	TRBV25-1	TRBJ2-1
TGTGCCAGCAGGTCGGGGACAGACTATGGCTACACCTTC	CASRSGTDYGYTF	TRBD1	13	TRBV6-5	TRBJ1-2
TGTGCCAGCAGCTCAGGGGGGACCATGAACACTGAAGCTTTCTTT	CASSSGGTMNTEAFF	TRBD1	15	TRBV5-4	TRBJ1-1
TGTGCCAGCAGCTTAGCGCTCACAGGGACGGGGGGCTACACCTTC	CASSLALTGTGGYTF	-	15	TRBV7-8	TRBJ1-2
TGTGCCAGCAGCGGCCCGGGACAGGGCTCCGTTGGCTACACCTTC	CASSGPGQGSVGYTF	TRBD1	15	TRBV9	TRBJ1-2